The 14 T cell receptor beta chains reported below all come from one sample, sequenced in a study of blood T cell repertoires in COVID-19. The method was immunoSEQ multiplex PCR; TCRdb's version includes in-frame clones alone and lacks a portion of them. The sample lists 200,000 to 250,000 clones; about 85% were seen once. The sequenced sample consisted of peripheral blood. These receptors all stem from a woman in her forties or fifties with COVID-19, enrolled during active disease.

V is TRBV3-1 (or the pseudogene TRBV3-2) and J is TRBJ2-5; a possible D gene is TRBD1 (5 bases). The CDR3 loop spans 15 amino acids. Germline V gene sequence: CDR1 LGHDT, CDR2 YNNKEL (reference sequence). V lost 0 bases and J 4 bases, leaving 12 bases between the germline ends. Here the CDR3 DNA reads TGTGCCAGCAGCCAAGATCCGACAGTTGGAGAGACCCAGTACTTC. Residues: CASSQDPTVGETQYF.

The chain couples TRBV5-5 to TRBJ1-5; D uncertain. This CDR3 is built from 15 residues. Germline V gene data show CDR1 as SGHKS and CDR2 as YYEKEE (reference sequence). Trimming stripped 4 bases from V and 2 bases from J, with 13 bases between. The CDR3 nucleotides read TGTGCCAGCAGCCCCCGGGAGGAGGGCAATCAGCCCCAGCATTTT. Translating it yields CASSPREEGNQPQHF.

This chain joins TRBV7-6 and TRBJ2-7; D may be TRBD2 (5 bases). Trimming removed 1 base at V and 2 bases at J, with 9 bases between. The CDR3 runs 14 residues. CDR1 is SGHVS and CDR2 is FNYEAQ in the germline V gene. CDR3 sequence: CASSLGAGAYEQYV. The CDR3 nucleotides read TGTGCCAGCAGCTTAGGGGCCGGGGCCTACGAGCAGTACGTC.

The DNA of the CDR3 is TGTGCCAGCAGGGGGGGGCAGCAAGAGACCCAGTACTTC. Its translation is CASRGGQQETQYF. The gene calls are TRBV2 and TRBJ2-5, with D possibly matching TRBD2 (7 bases). Germline V gene lookup returns CDR1 SNHLY and CDR2 FYNNEI. This CDR3 is built from 13 residues. V lost 6 bases, J lost 2 bases, and 10 bases lay in between.

The CDR3 DNA is TGCGCCAGCAGCCAGTCCCAGGTGTTGAACACCGGGGAGCTGTTTTTT. Translating it yields CASSQSQVLNTGELFF. The gene calls are TRBV5-1 and TRBJ2-2; unclear D gene. Germline-derived CDR1 and CDR2 are SGHRS and YFSETQ. This CDR3 contains 16 residues. Trimming left V 4 bases short and J 1 base short, with 14 bases between.

This rearrangement joins TRBV7-9 to TRBJ2-7, with TRBD1 as a possible D gene (6 bases). The length of the CDR3 is 16 residues. Germline assignment: CDR1 SEHNR and CDR2 FQNEAQ (reference sequence). V lost 4 bases to trimming and J lost 0 bases, with 16 bases between them. In DNA form, the CDR3 reads TGTGCCAGCAGCTCCACCGACAGGTTACTCTCCTACGAGCAGTACTTC. Translated, it gives CASSSTDRLLSYEQYF.

The chain employs TRBV5-6 and TRBJ2-7; a possible D gene is TRBD2 (7 bases). The CDR3 has 15 residues. Germline V lookup: CDR1 SGHDT, CDR2 YYEEEE. Trimming pared 7 bases from V and 0 bases from J, leaving 17 bases between. The CDR3 is CASWETGGGSYEQYV. The CDR3 bases are TGTGCCAGCTGGGAAACGGGGGGCGGCTCCTACGAGCAGTACGTC.

This clone was counted once. Written as DNA, the CDR3 is TGTGCCAGCAGCCCGGGGGGGACGGCATTTTTCTATGGCTACACCTTC. It translates to CASSPGGTAFFYGYTF. This chain uses TRBV5-4 with TRBJ1-2; D possibly corresponds to TRBD1 (5 bases). The CDR3 contains 16 residues. Germline CDR1 is SGHNT and CDR2 is YYREEE (reference sequence). V lost 4 bases and J 4 bases, leaving 20 bases between the germline ends.

The rearrangement links TRBV10-3 to TRBJ2-6; 9 bases line up with TRBD1. The CDR3 is 19 amino acids. CDR1 is ENHRY, CDR2 SYGVKD, per germline. With V trimmed by 6 bases and J by 1 base, 13 bases remained unmatched. CDR3 DNA: TGTGCCATCAGCCCGCTCGGGACAGGGAAAGGATCTGGGGCCAACGTCCTGACTTTC. The encoded protein is CAISPLGTGKGSGANVLTF.

The CDR3 nucleotides are TGTGCCAGCAGCTTAGGGGGCAGGGGCGGATCACCCCTCCACTTT. This encodes CASSLGGRGGSPLHF. The V gene is TRBV7-9, the J gene TRBJ1-6, with a possible D match to TRBD1 (6 bases). Trimming stripped 1 base from V and 10 bases from J, with 14 bases between. The germline V gene encodes CDR1 SEHNR and CDR2 FQNEAQ (reference sequence). The CDR3 runs to 15 residues.

The chain recombines TRBV12-3 or TRBV12-4 with TRBJ2-3; TRBD1 aligns across 8 bases. The ends lost 3 bases at V and 14 bases at J; junction bases unmatched: 4. The CDR3 contains 11 residues. CDR3 sequence reads: CASSFGTGLYF. CDR3 nucleotides: TGTGCCAGCAGTTTCGGGACAGGCCTGTATTTT.

In regard to this clone: The same CDR3 also results from other DNA sequences found in this sample. The V and J genes are TRBV5-6 and TRBJ2-6, with D unresolved. The germline V and J ends were trimmed by 0 bases and 1 base, with 5 bases remaining between them. The germline V gene encodes CDR1 SGHDT and CDR2 YYEEEE. The CDR3 sequence is 15 residues long. The CDR3 reads CASSLGGSGANVLTF. The CDR3, as DNA: TGTGCCAGCAGCTTGGGCGGTTCTGGGGCCAACGTCCTGACTTTC.

The rearrangement joins TRBV12-5 to TRBJ2-1, with TRBD2 matching over 11 bases. Unmatched junction bases numbered 3, after V lost 10 bases and J lost 4 bases. Per the germline V gene, CDR1 is LGHNT and CDR2 is FRNRAP. The CDR3 is made up of 13 amino acids. The CDR3, as DNA: TGTGCTATAGGACTAGCGGGTTACAATGAGCAGTTCTTC. This gives the protein CAIGLAGYNEQFF.

This chain uses TRBV24-1 with TRBJ2-3; 7 positions match TRBD1. The CDR3 runs to 15 residues. The germline gives CDR1 KGHDR, CDR2 SFDVKD. V was clipped by 3 bases and J by 2 bases; unmatched bases: 4. The CDR3 reads CATSDPGQATDTQYF. The CDR3 DNA reads as TGTGCCACCAGTGATCCCGGACAGGCCACAGATACGCAGTATTTT.